This TCR beta chain was observed in a study of identical twins. General study results and limits: Abundant cord blood beta clonotypes carried fewer insertions; memory repertoires showed none.

Healthy Caucasians, and only they, were the donors. In its sample, this clonotype was seen many times. Its antigen is not identified. The trim removed 1 base at V and 7 bases at J, leaving 11 bases unmatched. The CDR3 contains 16 residues. CDR1 and CDR2 from the germline V gene are SQVTM and ANQGSEA. TCRdb re-called the 5' RACE reads with MiXCR, one entry per CDR3 protein. The sample holds hundreds of thousands of distinct CDR3 sequences; 9.5% are singletons and the top ten take roughly 7%. This same sample was also part of a study on yellow fever vaccine responses in identical twins.

The chain carries TRBV29-1 and TRBJ2-1; 9 nucleotides align to TRBD2. The sample comprised CD8+ T cells sorted from blood. The sequence was obtained from a woman between 18 and 30 years old in good health. In DNA form, the CDR3 reads TGCAGCGTTGAAGGAGGTGGGCTAGCGGGATATAATGAGCAGTTCTTC. This codes for CSVEGGGLAGYNEQFF.